This TCR beta chain was obtained from a study of regulatory T cells in long-lasting Graves disease. Overall study results and limits: Whereas new patients shared 966 public clonotypes, persistent patients shared more, at approximately 2,700.

Documented time point: newly diagnosed GD, antithyroid drugs for less than 3 months. The TCR library was prepared using RNA isolated from PBMCs. The V gene lost 1 base and the J gene lost 0 bases, with 19 bases spanning the gap. The CDR3 extends over 19 amino acids. Germline V gives CDR1 LGHNA, CDR2 YSLEER. Arm-PCR of CDR3 regions with iRepertoire HTBI primers generated TCR beta libraries. TCRdb passed the multiplex PCR reads through MiXCR, listing each CDR3 protein once. In the table there are around 500,000 distinct CDR3 sequences, around 11% of which are singletons. This clonotype was seen repeatedly, ten times or more. The antigen remains undetermined. These data are also associated with another study on T cells in Graves' hyperthyroidism and ophthalmopathy.

This receptor was obtained from a woman aged 25-40 years with Graves disease. The chain employs TRBV4-3 and TRBJ1-5; D is perhaps TRBD1 (6 bases). The specimen comprised peripheral blood mononuclear cells (PBMCs), sampled at new diagnosis, from a patient treated with antithyroid drugs. CDR3 in amino acids: CASSQGPVDRLNSNQPQHF. CDR3 nucleotides: TGCGCCAGCAGCCAAGGTCCGGTGGACAGACTAAATAGCAATCAGCCCCAGCATTTT.